Following are 14 T cell receptor beta chains from one sample sequenced in a study of T cell responses to AZD1222 COVID-19 vaccine. Sequencing was performed with immunoSEQ multiplex PCR; in TCRdb, only in-frame clones are kept and a portion is missing. The table has 150,000 to 200,000 clones, nearly 95% seen once; the top ten hold approximately 2.3%. The starting material was peripheral blood, obtained on day 0 of AZD1222 vaccination. The receptors here all came from an adult in good health.

This clone was observed a single time. The chain joins TRBV18 to TRBJ1-1; no firm D call. The CDR3 loop spans 11 amino acids. Trimming pared 6 bases from V and 7 bases from J, leaving 9 bases between. Germline V CDR1 and CDR2: KGHSH, LQKENI. The CDR3 here is CASSREDEAFF. CDR3 DNA: TGTGCCAGCTCCCGGGAGGATGAAGCTTTCTTT.

The CDR3 reads CASSLDRGFSYEQYF. The CDR3 region has the DNA TGTGCCAGCAGCTTAGACCGGGGGTTTTCCTACGAGCAGTACTTC. The genes are TRBV5-6 and TRBJ2-7, with D possibly TRBD2 on 6 matching bases. The CDR3 is 15 residues long. Germline CDR1 and CDR2: SGHDT and YYEEEE. Deletions cut 2 bases from V and 1 base from J, with 13 bases between. Full variable domain (remainder filled in from reference TRBV5-6 and TRBJ2-7): DAGVTQSPTHLIKTRGQQVTLRCSPKSGHDTVSWYQQALGQGPQFIFQYYEEEERQRGNFPDRFSGHQFPNYSSELNVNALLLGDSALYLCASSLDRGFSYEQYFGPGTRLTVT.

The chain joins TRBV5-1 to TRBJ2-1, with D perhaps assigned TRBD1 or TRBD2 (5 bases each). V dropped 0 bases and J dropped 9 bases, with 16 bases sitting between them. The CDR3 is made up of 15 amino acids. The V gene's germline CDR1 is SGHRS and CDR2 YFSETQ. The CDR3 reads CASSLVGEGAGEQFF. The CDR3 nucleotides read TGCGCCAGCAGCTTGGTAGGGGAAGGGGCGGGTGAGCAGTTCTTC. Supplemented by reference TRBV5-1 and TRBJ2-1, the full variable domain reads KAGVTQTPRYLIKTRGQQVTLSCSPISGHRSVSWYQQTPGQGLQFLFEYFSETQRNKGNFPGRFSGRQFSNSRSEMNVSTLELGDSALYLCASSLVGEGAGEQFFGPGTRLTVL.

The rearrangement joins TRBV9 to TRBJ2-3; 12 bases agree with TRBD2. This CDR3 contains 16 residues. Germline V gene lookup returns CDR1 SGDLS and CDR2 YYNGEE. With V trimmed by 2 bases and J by 2 bases, 3 bases remained unmatched. CDR3 loop: CASSVTSGGHTDTQYF. CDR3 DNA sequence: TGTGCCAGCAGCGTGACTAGCGGGGGACACACAGATACGCAGTATTTT.

The chain links TRBV28 to TRBJ2-7; weak D call: TRBD1 (6 bases). V was clipped by 2 bases and J by 4 bases, with 12 bases between them. Germline lookup yields CDR1 MDHEN and CDR2 SYDVKM. The CDR3 covers 14 residues. CDR3 region: CASSLHQGLYEQYF. The CDR3 nucleotides read TGTGCCAGCAGTTTACACCAGGGGTTGTACGAGCAGTACTTC.

This clone was recorded once. The gene calls are TRBV7-6 and TRBJ2-1; possibly TRBD1 for D (6 bases). Germline CDR1 SGHVS, CDR2 FNYEAQ. The CDR3 contains 13 residues. V gave up 0 bases and J gave up 7 bases, with 7 bases separating them. CDR3 in amino acids: CASSLARGNEQFF. DNA for the CDR3: TGTGCCAGCAGCTTAGCAAGGGGGAATGAGCAGTTCTTC.

CDR3 residues: CASSLAGPTYEQYF. The CDR3 DNA reads as TGTGCCAGCAGCTTAGCAGGGCCTACCTACGAGCAGTACTTC. V usage is TRBV11-2 and J usage is TRBJ2-7; a possible D gene is TRBD1 (5 bases). This CDR3 is built from 14 residues. V gave up 1 base and J gave up 2 bases, with 9 bases separating them. Germline lookup yields CDR1 SGHAT and CDR2 FQNNGV.

This chain connects TRBV14 to TRBJ2-7, with a possible D match to TRBD1 (5 bases). The CDR3 covers 15 residues. CDR1 is SGHDN and CDR2 is FVKESK in the germline V gene. Trimming cost V 2 bases and J 3 bases, with 14 bases left between them. The CDR3 protein is CASSQWQGDNYEQYF. CDR3 coding DNA: TGTGCCAGCAGCCAATGGCAGGGTGATAACTACGAGCAGTACTTC.

The gene calls are TRBV4-3 and TRBJ2-6, with D possibly being TRBD1 (5 bases). The CDR3 runs 17 residues. V lost 1 base to trimming and J lost 2 bases, with 12 bases between them. The germline CDR1 and CDR2 sequences are LGHNA and YSLEER. This CDR3 is CASSQVQGVAGANVLTF. CDR3 in DNA: TGCGCCAGCAGCCAAGTTCAAGGGGTAGCTGGGGCCAACGTCCTGACTTTC.

This rearrangement joins TRBV6-5 to TRBJ1-5; D not resolved. Trimming pared 6 bases from V and 0 bases from J, leaving 9 bases between. This CDR3 spans 14 amino acids. Germline V gene data show CDR1 as MNHEY and CDR2 as SVGAGI. DNA of the CDR3: TGTGCCAGCAGCGACATAGATAGCAATCAGCCCCAGCATTTT. It is translated as CASSDIDSNQPQHF.

The genes are TRBV3-1 (or the pseudogene TRBV3-2) and TRBJ2-3, with D tentatively TRBD2 (5 bases). The CDR3 covers 14 residues. Germline values: CDR1 LGHDT, CDR2 YNNKEL (reference sequence). V lost 3 bases and J 2 bases, leaving 9 bases between the germline ends. CDR3 DNA: TGTGCCAGCAGCCACGGGATTATCACAGATACGCAGTATTTT. It specifies CASSHGIITDTQYF.

Notes on this clone: The junction departs from the called germline gene at one end, perhaps through a read error. The CDR3 DNA reads as TGCGCCAGCAGCCAAGATCGGGATTTT. Translated: CASSQDRDF. The genes are TRBV4-3 and TRBJ1-5, with D unclear. The CDR3 runs 9 residues. Germline CDR1 LGHNA, CDR2 YSLEER.

V is TRBV24-1 and J is TRBJ2-1, with no clear D. This CDR3 has 14 residues. Deletions cut 5 bases from V and 0 bases from J, with 7 bases between. Germline values: CDR1 KGHDR, CDR2 SFDVKD. CDR3 sequence (DNA): TGTGCCACCAGTGTACCGCCCTCCTACAATGAGCAGTTCTTC. This encodes CATSVPPSYNEQFF.

The gene calls are TRBV7-2 and TRBJ1-4; 8 bases line up with TRBD1. Trimming at V came to 2 bases and at J to 10 bases, leaving 9 bases not matched to a gene. Germline CDR1 SGHTA, CDR2 FQGNSA. There are 15 residues in the CDR3. Here the CDR3 DNA reads TGTGCCAGCAGCTTACAGGCAGGGGGCGGGGGAAAACTGTTTTTT. It specifies CASSLQAGGGGKLFF.